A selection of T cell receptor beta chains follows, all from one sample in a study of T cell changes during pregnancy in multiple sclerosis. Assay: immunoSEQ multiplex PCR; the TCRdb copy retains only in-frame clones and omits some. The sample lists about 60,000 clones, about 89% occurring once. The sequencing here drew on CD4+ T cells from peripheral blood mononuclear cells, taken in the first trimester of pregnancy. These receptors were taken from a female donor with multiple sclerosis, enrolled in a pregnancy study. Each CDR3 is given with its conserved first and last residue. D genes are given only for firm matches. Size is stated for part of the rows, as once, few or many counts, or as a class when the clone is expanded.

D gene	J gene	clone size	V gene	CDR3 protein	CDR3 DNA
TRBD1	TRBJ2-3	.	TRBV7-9	CASSYRTGPTDTQYF	TGTGCCAGCAGCTACAGGACAGGGCCCACAGATACGCAGTATTTT
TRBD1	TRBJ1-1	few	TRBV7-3	CASSLDRGLAFF	TGTGCCAGCAGCTTAGACAGGGGGCTAGCTTTCTTT
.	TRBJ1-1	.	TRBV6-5	CASSLAGRNTEAFF	TGTGCCAGCAGTCTCGCAGGGCGGAACACTGAAGCTTTCTTT
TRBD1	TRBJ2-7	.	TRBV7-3	CASSLYRGSEQYF	TGTGCCAGCAGCTTATACAGGGGATCCGAGCAGTACTTC
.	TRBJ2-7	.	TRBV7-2	CASSLMSRAGRYEQYF	TGTGCCAGCAGCTTAATGTCACGGGCGGGCCGCTACGAGCAGTACTTC
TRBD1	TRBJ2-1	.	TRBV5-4	CASSLDRGSNEQFF	TGTGCCAGCAGCTTGGACAGGGGATCCAATGAGCAGTTCTTC
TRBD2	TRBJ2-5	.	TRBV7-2	CASSLGGTSGGAETQYF	TGTGCCAGCAGCTTAGGCGGGACTAGCGGGGGGGCGGAGACCCAGTACTTC
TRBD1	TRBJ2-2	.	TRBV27	CASSSTGTGWPGELFF	TGTGCCAGCAGCTCGACCGGGACAGGGTGGCCCGGGGAGCTGTTTTTT
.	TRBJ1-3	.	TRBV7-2	CASSSRDNGNTIYF	TGTGCCAGCAGTAGCCGGGACAACGGAAACACCATATATTTT
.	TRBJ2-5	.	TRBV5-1	CASSLEQGRKETQYF	TGCGCCAGCAGCTTGGAGCAGGGGCGTAAAGAGACCCAGTACTTC
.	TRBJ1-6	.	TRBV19	CASSMQGTSPLHF	TGTGCCAGTAGTATGCAGGGGACTTCACCCCTCCACTTT
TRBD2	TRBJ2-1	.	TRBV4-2	CASSQDMRYPQGLAGGQYNEQFF	TGTGCCAGCAGCCAAGACATGCGATATCCCCAGGGACTAGCGGGGGGGCAGTACAATGAGCAGTTCTTC
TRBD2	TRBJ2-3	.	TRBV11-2	CASSLGTGGPDTQYF	TGTGCCAGCAGCTTAGGGACGGGGGGGCCAGATACGCAGTATTTT
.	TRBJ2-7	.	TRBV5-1	CASSLVAGSYEQYF	TGCGCCAGCAGCTTGGTGGCAGGCTCCTACGAGCAGTACTTC
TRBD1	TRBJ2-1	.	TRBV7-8	CASSLQGARGNEQFF	TGTGCCAGCAGCTTGCAGGGGGCAAGAGGGAATGAGCAGTTCTTC
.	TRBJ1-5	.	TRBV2	CASKPGQEQPQHF	TGTGCCAGCAAGCCGGGACAAGAGCAGCCCCAGCATTTT
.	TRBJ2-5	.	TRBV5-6	CASSLAGLGQETQYF	TGTGCCAGCAGCTTGGCAGGGTTGGGGCAAGAGACCCAGTACTTC
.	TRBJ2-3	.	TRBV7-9	CASSLTDRSTQYF	TGTGCCAGCAGCCTTACTGACAGGAGTACGCAGTATTTT
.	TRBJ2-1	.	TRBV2	CASSESEGPWDEQFF	TGTGCCAGCAGTGAGAGCGAGGGCCCCTGGGATGAGCAGTTCTTC
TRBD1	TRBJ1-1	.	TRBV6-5	CASSPDRGRPEAFF	TGTGCCAGCAGTCCTGACAGGGGGCGGCCTGAAGCTTTCTTT
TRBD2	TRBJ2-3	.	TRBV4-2	CASSQDPSGRGALTDTQYF	TGTGCCAGCAGCCAAGATCCGTCAGGGCGGGGGGCCCTCACAGATACGCAGTATTTT